The source of this T cell receptor beta chain is a study of CD8 T cells in Susac syndrome (dated by TCRdb to 2018 to 2020). A note on the overall study: Of the Susac syndrome patients who were sequenced, under 10 were in clinical remission while roughly 6 had clinically active disease. At blood withdrawal, Susac syndrome patients were therapy-naive, treated with corticosteroids (with IVIg additionally given to some), or treated with IVIg alone. The study used repertoire sequencing to test whether antigen drove CD8+ T cell activation and differentiation in Susac syndrome. Here is what the overall study found, with its caveats: In the CD4+ T cell repertoire of Susac syndrome patients, clonal expansion was not detected. The TCR sequencing and HLA analysis was acknowledged to have included a relatively small number of individuals.

Concerning this clonotype itself: No antigen is known for it. No quality values exist for individual bases; no much larger clone is one base distant.

V loses 7 bases of germline sequence and J loses 3 bases, and the interval between the two ends is 9 bases. The CDR3 starts with the cysteine, ends with the phenylalanine, and has 12 residues. Only the CDR3 DNA stays, 36 bases, in frame from base 1. High-throughput TCR beta sequencing profiled peripheral blood CD8+ and CD4+ T cells from healthy donors, Susac syndrome patients and multiple sclerosis patients. The Susac syndrome patients fulfilled recently defined diagnostic criteria for definite or probable disease. Bulk CD8+ and CD4+ T cells were purified by magnetic negative isolation, whereas CD8+ TEMRA cells were enriched by FACS. Blood was drawn into EDTA tubes, processed within 24 hours, and PBMCs were isolated by density gradient centrifugation. PBMCs destined for TCR sequencing were cryopreserved in liquid nitrogen and later thawed in a 37 °C water bath. The sorted or isolated CD4+, CD8+ and CD8+ TEMRA cells had a purity of 90% or higher.

RNA was extracted using the RNeasy kit, and roughly 0.5 to 1 ug of the RNA was reverse transcribed with random hexamers. The immunoSEQ multiplex PCR assay, covering 54 Vbeta and 13 Jbeta segments, was used to amplify TCR beta CDR3 regions. PCR amplification bias was corrected by using a synthetic template baseline for primer optimization and computational correction. On the study's bioinformatics: Only productive sequences were kept, with reads annotated to V, D and J genes according to IMGT and analyzed in immunoSEQ Analyzer. To calculate clonality, Shannon entropy was normalized by log2 of the number of productive unique sequences and then subtracted from one. For each patient and control, public and private clones were evaluated within the 100 most prevalent clones. Clones were defined as Susac-specific when absent from the healthy and MS cohorts, from approximately 1,100 published viral clones and from other ImmuneACCESS disease sequences. Starting from the raw public reads, TCRdb applied fastp trimming at Q25, assembled clones with MiXCR and retained in-frame beta chains. Rows are combined by CDR3 protein, so each entry shows the most common genes and DNA. TCRdb, not the authors, supplied the V and J calls. Here the sample has 150,000 to 200,000 distinct CDR3 sequences; approximately 94% occur a single time. The ten biggest clones cover approximately 0.1% of the sample.

The source material was CD4+ T cells from PBMCs. This TCR came from a human donor with Susac syndrome. The rearrangement combines TRBV12-3 or TRBV12-4 with TRBJ1-2, with no reliable assignment of the D segment. The DNA is as follows: TGTGCCAGCACCATGACCGACTATGGCTACACCTTC. Its product reads: CASTMTDYGYTF.